A single sample gave rise to the 19 T cell receptor beta chains below, sequenced in a study of T cell repertoires in cytomegalovirus infection. From the reads, TCRdb called clonotypes with MiXCR, one entry per CDR3 protein. In the table there are about 770,000 distinct CDR3 sequences, under 35% of which are singletons. No antigens are known for them. The input for sequencing was cultured CD8+ T cells from PBMCs, taken from culture after CMV antigen stimulation. Receptor source: a human donor in good health (CMV status not recorded). Some clones in this sample may be carry-over from other donors' samples.

The rearrangement links TRBV27 to TRBJ2-5, with D maybe TRBD2 (5 bases). The germline V gene has CDR1 MNHEY and CDR2 SMNVEV (reference sequence). This CDR3 contains 14 residues. Trimming took off 3 bases at V and 5 bases at J, with 13 bases between the two ends. CDR3 loop: CASSFFYGGETQYF. CDR3 nucleotides: TGTGCCAGCAGTTTTTTCTATGGCGGGGAGACCCAGTACTTC.

This clonotype occurred a few times. The chain recombines TRBV6-1 with TRBJ1-4; no firm D call. CDR1 and CDR2 (germline): MNHNS, SASEGT. This CDR3 region has 12 residues. V shed 2 bases and J shed 7 bases, with 5 bases lying between them. The DNA of the CDR3 is TGTGCCAGCAGTGAAATGGGTGAAAAACTGTTTTTT. Translated: CASSEMGEKLFF.

This clonotype was found a few times. The V call is TRBV6-6, the J call TRBJ1-5; TRBD1 might be the D (5 bases). The CDR3 runs 15 residues. Germline assignment: CDR1 MNHNY and CDR2 SVGAGI (reference sequence). The V and J ends lost 5 bases and 3 bases respectively, with 14 bases between them. The CDR3 is CASSRKEGFNQPQHF. The CDR3 region has the DNA TGTGCCAGCAGTAGAAAAGAGGGGTTCAATCAGCCCCAGCATTTT.

This clonotype was picked up a small number of times. The chain couples TRBV7-9 to TRBJ2-3; D uncertain. V was cut by 2 bases and J by 3 bases, with 15 bases left in between. This CDR3 is 16 amino acids long. Germline V gene lookup returns CDR1 SEHNR and CDR2 FQNEAQ (reference sequence). The CDR3 loop is CASSLRQQTPTDTQYF. CDR3 in DNA: TGTGCCAGCAGCTTACGCCAGCAGACTCCTACAGATACGCAGTATTTT.

This clonotype was seen a handful of times. The chain joins TRBV7-9 to TRBJ2-3, with 8 nucleotides matching TRBD2. V gave up 2 bases and J gave up 5 bases; unmatched junction bases: 12. Germline CDR1 SEHNR, CDR2 FQNEAQ (reference sequence). The CDR3 length is 17 residues. The CDR3 spells CASSLTKYGGALDTQYF. The DNA of the CDR3 is TGTGCCAGCAGCTTAACCAAATACGGGGGGGCCTTAGATACGCAGTATTTT.

V and J are TRBV6-1 and TRBJ2-5, with 11 nucleotides matching TRBD2. Germline V gives CDR1 MNHNS, CDR2 SASEGT. This CDR3 spans 14 amino acids. V lost 4 bases and J lost 11; bases outside the gene matches: 9. This CDR3 is CASSGSSGGTIQYF. For the CDR3, the DNA is TGTGCCAGCAGTGGTTCTAGCGGGGGGACAATTCAGTACTTC.

The chain carries TRBV4-1 and TRBJ1-1, with D perhaps matching TRBD1 (6 bases). V lost 3 bases to trimming and J lost 1 base, with 12 bases between them. CDR3 size: 15 residues. Germline CDR1 reads MGHRA; CDR2 reads YSYEKL. DNA for the CDR3: TGCGCCAGCAGCCACTACCGAGGGGGGAACACTGAAGCTTTCTTT. Its translation is CASSHYRGGNTEAFF.

This clonotype was seen repeatedly, ten times or more. The chain carries TRBV11-1 and TRBJ2-5; TRBD1 matches 9 bases. The length of the CDR3 is 15 residues. V lost 5 bases, J lost 5 bases, and 9 bases stayed unmatched. Germline V gene data show CDR1 as SGHAT and CDR2 as FQDESV (reference sequence). CDR3 coding DNA: TGTGCCAGCAGCGTCAACAGGGGGCTGATTGAGACCCAGTACTTC. Its translation: CASSVNRGLIETQYF.

This clonotype was observed a few times. This chain connects TRBV4-1 to TRBJ2-5, with D maybe TRBD1 (6 bases). The germline V gene has CDR1 MGHRA and CDR2 YSYEKL. This CDR3 spans 14 amino acids. V was clipped by 4 bases and J by 2 bases, with 11 bases between them. CDR3 amino acids: CASSRDRSQETQYF. CDR3 bases: TGCGCCAGCAGCCGAGACAGGTCTCAAGAGACCCAGTACTTC.

This CDR3 reads CASSESGGTTGELFF. CDR3 nucleotides: TGTGCCAGCAGTGAAAGCGGGGGAACAACCGGGGAGCTGTTTTTT. V is TRBV2 and J is TRBJ2-2, with TRBD2 matching over 8 bases. V gave up 2 bases and J gave up 5 bases; unmatched junction bases: 4. The CDR3 spans 15 residues. From germline, CDR1 is SNHLY and CDR2 FYNNEI.

The chain has TRBV7-9 and TRBJ1-2; D uncertain. Per the germline V gene, CDR1 is SEHNR and CDR2 is FQNEAQ (reference sequence). The CDR3 length is 14 residues. Trimming left V 1 base short and J 3 bases short, with 9 bases between. CDR3 amino acids: CASSLGGLDYGYTF. The DNA for the CDR3 is TGTGCCAGCAGCTTAGGGGGATTGGACTATGGCTACACCTTC. The whole variable domain, remainder taken from reference TRBV7-9 and TRBJ1-2, is DTGVSQNPRHKITKRGQNVTFRCDPISEHNRLYWYRQTLGQGPEFLTYFQNEAQLEKSRLLSDRFSAERPKGSFSTLEIQRTEQGDSAMYLCASSLGGLDYGYTFGSGTRLTVV.

The chain carries TRBV27 and TRBJ1-2, with D unresolved. With 6 bases removed from V and 8 bases from J, the gap between germline ends came to 19 bases. The CDR3 consists of 14 residues. In germline, CDR1 is MNHEY, CDR2 SMNVEV (reference sequence). This CDR3 reads CASSPDTFAEGYTF. Written as DNA, the CDR3 is TGTGCCAGCAGCCCAGACACCTTTGCGGAAGGCTACACCTTC.

This clonotype was picked up a small number of times. The rearrangement joins TRBV7-8 to TRBJ1-4, with a possible D match to TRBD1 (5 bases). The V gene lost 3 bases and the J gene lost 0 bases, with 11 bases spanning the gap. CDR3 length equals 16 residues. CDR1 is SGHVS, CDR2 FQNEAQ, per germline. CDR3 in DNA: TGTGCCAGCAGCTTTCCCAGGGATGCAACTAATGAAAAACTGTTTTTT. It codes for CASSFPRDATNEKLFF.

This clonotype was recorded at least ten times. The rearrangement links TRBV5-1 to TRBJ1-1; D might be TRBD1 (5 bases). Germline values: CDR1 SGHRS, CDR2 YFSETQ. The CDR3 is 15 residues long. V was trimmed by 1 base and J by 1 base, leaving 11 bases between them. DNA for the CDR3: TGCGCCAGCAGCTTGTTGAGGGACGGGAACACTGAAGCTTTCTTT. It is translated as CASSLLRDGNTEAFF.

In this sample, this clonotype turned up many times. The genes are TRBV24-1 and TRBJ2-6; no clear D gene. Germline V gene lookup returns CDR1 KGHDR and CDR2 SFDVKD. The CDR3 is 13 amino acids. V was trimmed by 8 bases and J by 5 bases, leaving 9 bases between them. In DNA form, the CDR3 reads TGTGCCACCAATGGCCCCTGGGCCAACGTCCTGACTTTC. Its protein product is CATNGPWANVLTF.

This clonotype was detected a few times. V is TRBV6-1 and J is TRBJ2-2; 7 positions agree with TRBD1. CDR3 size: 15 residues. CDR1 is MNHNS, CDR2 SASEGT, per germline. V was clipped by 6 bases and J by 3 bases; unmatched bases: 7. The CDR3 nucleotides are TGTGCCAGCAGATTTCCGGGACAGTACACCGGGGAGCTGTTTTTT. This gives the protein CASRFPGQYTGELFF.

The chain combines TRBV6-2 or TRBV6-3 with TRBJ2-7, with 7 bases aligning to TRBD1. Germline loops: CDR1 MNHEY, CDR2 SVGEGT. This CDR3 contains 16 residues. The J segment lost 0 bases and the V segment lost 0 bases, leaving 5 bases of the junction unmatched. DNA of the CDR3: TGTGCCAGCAGTTACTCAAGGGGGCTGGGCTCCTACGAGCAGTACTTC. The encoded protein is CASSYSRGLGSYEQYF.

The chain employs TRBV6-2 or TRBV6-3 and TRBJ1-2, with D hard to call. Deletions cut 5 bases from V and 8 bases from J, with 18 bases between. CDR3 length: 14 amino acids. In germline, CDR1 is MNHEY, CDR2 SVGEGT. DNA of the CDR3: TGTGCCAGCAGTCTGCCTAGGACCGGCGGGGGCTACACCTTC. Translated: CASSLPRTGGGYTF.

This clonotype appeared a few times. V usage is TRBV7-9 and J usage is TRBJ1-1; D not resolved. Germline assignment: CDR1 SEHNR and CDR2 FQNEAQ (reference sequence). V was shortened by 3 bases and J by 6 bases, with 11 bases between the two germline ends. The CDR3 has 13 residues. CDR3 residues: CASSLGRPPEAFF. CDR3 nucleotide sequence: TGTGCCAGCAGCTTGGGGAGACCGCCTGAAGCTTTCTTT. Full variable domain (remainder filled in from reference TRBV7-9 and TRBJ1-1): DTGVSQNPRHKITKRGQNVTFRCDPISEHNRLYWYRQTLGQGPEFLTYFQNEAQLEKSRLLSDRFSAERPKGSFSTLEIQRTEQGDSAMYLCASSLGRPPEAFFGQGTRLTVV.